The sequence of this TCR beta chain was determined in a study of blood T cells in healthy people across ages (dated by TCRdb to the mid-2010s). For the wider study: Template switching captured roughly one uniquely barcoded TCR beta cDNA molecule per two T cells in model experiments. To track age-related changes in TCR beta repertoire diversity, the study relied on deep sequencing normalized with unique cDNA molecular identifiers. Donors were grouped into four age groups: young (average approximately 16 years), middle-aged (over 35), aged (roughly 62) and long-lived (over 80). Donors of different ages were randomly distributed across sequencing lanes to avoid experimental bias. For two donors (one aged 18 to 30 and one aged 80 or older), the study analyzed two additional independent replicas of 1 million unique cDNA reads from the same blood draw. Points the paper makes about the study in general: Observed TCR beta diversity per million T cells fell roughly linearly with age, and a significant reduction was already apparent by age roughly 40. Since profiling was done on bulk unsorted PBMCs, naive and antigen-experienced compartments could not be conclusively compared. Estimates of total diversity based on one million sequenced T cells were considered lower bounds and underestimates. There was a strong correlation between observed TCR beta diversity and the percentage of naive T cells measured by flow cytometry. Because donor CMV infection status was unknown, age-related changes in expanded clonotypes were potentially confounded. Compared with the aged group, the long-lived group had more naive CD4+ T cells, fewer expanded clones and increased TCR diversity, suggesting age selection.

The library was prepared using 5' RACE. The listed sequencing device is Illumina HiSeq 2500. A second roughly 7 to 11 cycle PCR used a sample-barcoded 5' primer and a J-beta primer mix. Each TCR beta cDNA molecule received a unique molecular identifier from a template-switch 5' adaptor carrying 12 random nucleotides. Each sample yielded at least 2.5 million CDR3-containing paired-end reads. First-strand cDNA synthesis was performed from all RNA using the Mint cDNA synthesis kit, with priming by a TRBC-specific oligonucleotide. After uracil-DNA glycosylase treatment, a first 18-cycle PCR used universal primers M1SS and BC2_uni_R on all cDNA. Processing in the source paper ran as follows. For normalization, 1 million high-quality reads were randomly selected from each sample, with every read carrying a distinct molecular identifier. Instead of being binned into consensus sequences, reads with shared molecular identifiers were discarded. MiTCR, set to a Q25 quality threshold and the strictest error-elimination algorithm, was used for CDR3 identification, clonotype clustering and error correction. A nonparametric unseen species model with Euler transformation was used to estimate a lower bound on total TCR beta diversity. TCRdb reprocessed the public reads (quality trimming at Q25 with fastp, clone calling with MiXCR) and kept in-frame beta chains. Each entry merges the rows of one CDR3 protein and shows their most common DNA and genes. The V and J calls reflect TCRdb's pipeline rather than the authors' work. This sample gives about 680,000 distinct CDR3 sequences in total; approximately 50% of them show up just once. In total, the top ten clones hold around a third of the sample.

Concerning this clonotype itself: No cognate antigen has been identified for it. A much larger clone lies one base from this, so it may be a read error.

The roughly 39 donors, aged about 6 to 95 years, were systemically healthy Caucasian individuals from Russia. Approximately 9 milliliters of peripheral blood were collected from each donor into EDTA-treated Vacutainer tubes. Ficoll-Paque density-gradient centrifugation was used to isolate PBMCs, with at least 7 million obtained per sample. Total RNA, at least 5 micrograms per sample, was extracted from PBMCs with Trizol reagent. The percentages of naive CD45RAhigh/CD27high T cells were determined by flow cytometry on a PBMC aliquot from every donor. This TCR came from a woman aged 55-70 years in good health. The sample consisted of blood.

The CDR3 reads as follows: CASSLDRGSYNVQFF. The bases are TGTGCCAGCAGCTTAGACAGGGGCTCCTACAATGTGCAGTTCTTC. The rearranged segments are TRBV7-2 and TRBJ2-1; 7 of the junction bases match TRBD1. The CDR3 sequence holds 15 residues, the cysteine and phenylalanine included. Only the CDR3 DNA stays, 45 bases, in frame from base 1. As encoded in the germline V gene, CDR1 is SGHTA while CDR2 is FQGNSA.